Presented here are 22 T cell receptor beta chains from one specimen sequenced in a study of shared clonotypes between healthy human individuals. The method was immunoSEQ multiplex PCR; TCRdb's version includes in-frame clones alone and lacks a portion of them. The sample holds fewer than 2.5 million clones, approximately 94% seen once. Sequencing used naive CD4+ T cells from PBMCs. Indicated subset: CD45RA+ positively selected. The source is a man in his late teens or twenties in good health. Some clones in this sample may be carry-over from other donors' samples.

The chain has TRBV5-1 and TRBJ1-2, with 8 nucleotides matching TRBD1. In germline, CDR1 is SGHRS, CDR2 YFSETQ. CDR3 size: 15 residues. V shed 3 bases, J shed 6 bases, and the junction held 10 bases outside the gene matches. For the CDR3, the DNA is TGCGCCAGCAGCTCCCTGACAGGGGTACAGGATGGCTACACCTTC. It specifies CASSSLTGVQDGYTF.

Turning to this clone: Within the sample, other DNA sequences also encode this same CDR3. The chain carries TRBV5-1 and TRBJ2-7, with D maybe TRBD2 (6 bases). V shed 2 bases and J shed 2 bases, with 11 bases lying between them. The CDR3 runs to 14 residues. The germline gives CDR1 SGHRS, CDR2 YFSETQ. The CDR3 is CASSFRLGAYEQYF. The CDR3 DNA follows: TGCGCCAGCAGCTTCCGACTAGGGGCCTACGAGCAGTACTTC.

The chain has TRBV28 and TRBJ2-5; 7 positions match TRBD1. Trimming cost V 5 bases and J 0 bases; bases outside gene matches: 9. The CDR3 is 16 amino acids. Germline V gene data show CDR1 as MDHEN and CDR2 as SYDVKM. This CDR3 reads CASSPGTAQYQETQYF. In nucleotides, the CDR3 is TGTGCCAGCAGTCCTGGGACAGCTCAGTACCAAGAGACCCAGTACTTC.

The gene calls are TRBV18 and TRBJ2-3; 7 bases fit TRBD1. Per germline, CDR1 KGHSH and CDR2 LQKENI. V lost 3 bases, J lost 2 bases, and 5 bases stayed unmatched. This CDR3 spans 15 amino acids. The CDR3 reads CASSPRTGNTDTQYF. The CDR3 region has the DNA TGTGCCAGCTCACCCCGGACAGGAAACACAGATACGCAGTATTTT.

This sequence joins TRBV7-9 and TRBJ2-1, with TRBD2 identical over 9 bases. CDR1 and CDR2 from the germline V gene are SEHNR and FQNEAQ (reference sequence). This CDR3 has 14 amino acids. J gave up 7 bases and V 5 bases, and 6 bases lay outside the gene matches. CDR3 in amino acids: CASSNSGSKNEQFF. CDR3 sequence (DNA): TGTGCCAGCAGCAATAGCGGGAGTAAAAATGAGCAGTTCTTC.

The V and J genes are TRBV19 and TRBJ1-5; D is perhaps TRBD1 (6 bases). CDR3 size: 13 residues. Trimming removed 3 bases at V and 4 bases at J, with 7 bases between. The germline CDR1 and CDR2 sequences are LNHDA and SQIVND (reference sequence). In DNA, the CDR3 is TGTGCCAGTAGTATGGACAGAAATCAGCCCCAGCATTTT. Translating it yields CASSMDRNQPQHF.

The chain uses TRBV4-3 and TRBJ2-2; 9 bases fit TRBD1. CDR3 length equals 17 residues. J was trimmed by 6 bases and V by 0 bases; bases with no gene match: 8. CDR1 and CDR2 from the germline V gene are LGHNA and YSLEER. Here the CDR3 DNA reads TGCGCCAGCAGCCAAGAGCCGGACAGGGGAATCTCCGGGGAGCTGTTTTTT. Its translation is CASSQEPDRGISGELFF.

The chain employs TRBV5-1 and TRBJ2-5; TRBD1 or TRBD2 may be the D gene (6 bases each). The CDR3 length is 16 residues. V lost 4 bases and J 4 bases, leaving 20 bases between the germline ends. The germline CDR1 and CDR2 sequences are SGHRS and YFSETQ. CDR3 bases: TGCGCCAGCAGCCCGGCCCCCTCGGGGGCCGGAGAGACCCAGTACTTC. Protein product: CASSPAPSGAGETQYF.

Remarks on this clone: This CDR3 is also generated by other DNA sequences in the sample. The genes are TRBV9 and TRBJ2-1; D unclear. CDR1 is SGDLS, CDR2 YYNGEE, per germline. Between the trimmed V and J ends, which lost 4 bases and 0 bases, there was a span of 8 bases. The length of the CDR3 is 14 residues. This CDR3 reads CASSPASSYNEQFF. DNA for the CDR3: TGTGCCAGCAGCCCCGCGAGCTCCTACAATGAGCAGTTCTTC.

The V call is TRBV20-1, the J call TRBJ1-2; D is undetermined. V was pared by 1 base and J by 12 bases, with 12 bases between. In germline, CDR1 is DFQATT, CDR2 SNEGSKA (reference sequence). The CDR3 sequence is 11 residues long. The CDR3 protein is CSARVSPGDTF. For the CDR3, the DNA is TGCAGTGCTAGAGTGAGCCCTGGGGACACCTTC.

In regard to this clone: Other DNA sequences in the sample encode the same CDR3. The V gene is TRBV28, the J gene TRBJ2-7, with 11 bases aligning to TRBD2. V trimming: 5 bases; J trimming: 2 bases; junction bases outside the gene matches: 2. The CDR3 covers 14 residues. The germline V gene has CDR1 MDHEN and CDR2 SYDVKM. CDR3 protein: CASSTSGSTYEQYF. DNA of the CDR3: TGTGCCAGCAGTACTAGCGGGAGCACCTACGAGCAGTACTTC.

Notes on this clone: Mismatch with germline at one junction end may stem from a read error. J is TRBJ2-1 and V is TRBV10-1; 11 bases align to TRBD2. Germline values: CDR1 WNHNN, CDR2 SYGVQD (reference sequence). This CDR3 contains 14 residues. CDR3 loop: CATSRLAGYNEQFF. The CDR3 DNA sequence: TGCGCCACCAGTAGACTAGCGGGGTACAATGAGCAGTTCTTC.

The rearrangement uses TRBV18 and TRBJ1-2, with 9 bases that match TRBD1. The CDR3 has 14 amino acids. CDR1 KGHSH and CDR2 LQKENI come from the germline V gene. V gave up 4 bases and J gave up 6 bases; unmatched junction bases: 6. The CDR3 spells CASSLLDRGDGYTF. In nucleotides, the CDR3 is TGTGCCAGCTCACTCCTGGACAGGGGAGATGGCTACACCTTC.

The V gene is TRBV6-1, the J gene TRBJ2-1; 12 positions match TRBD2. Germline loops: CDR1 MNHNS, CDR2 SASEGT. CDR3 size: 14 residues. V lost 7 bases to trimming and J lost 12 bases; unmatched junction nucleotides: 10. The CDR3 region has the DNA TGTGCCAGCAAAGAGTTGCTAGCGGGAGGGGGGCAGTTCTTC. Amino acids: CASKELLAGGGQFF.

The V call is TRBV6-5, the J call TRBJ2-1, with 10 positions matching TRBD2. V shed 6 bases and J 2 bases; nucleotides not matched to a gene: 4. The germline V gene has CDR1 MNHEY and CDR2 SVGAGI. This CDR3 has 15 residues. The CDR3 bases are TGTGCCAGCAGAAACCTAGCGGGAGCCTACAATGAGCAGTTCTTC. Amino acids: CASRNLAGAYNEQFF.

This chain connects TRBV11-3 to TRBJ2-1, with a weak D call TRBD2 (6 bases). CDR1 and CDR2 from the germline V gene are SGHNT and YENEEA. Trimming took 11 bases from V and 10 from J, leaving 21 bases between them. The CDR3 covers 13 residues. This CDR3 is CAGKMFQGGEQFF. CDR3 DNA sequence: TGTGCCGGCAAGATGTTCCAGGGAGGAGAGCAGTTCTTC.

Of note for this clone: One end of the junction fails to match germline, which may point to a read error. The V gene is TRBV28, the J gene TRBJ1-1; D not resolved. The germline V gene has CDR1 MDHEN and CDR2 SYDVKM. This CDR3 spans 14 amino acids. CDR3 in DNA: TGTACCAGCAGTTTGATTCCATTGAACACTGAAGCTTTCTTT. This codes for CTSSLIPLNTEAFF.

CDR3 in DNA: TGTGCCAGCTCCCACAGGGGACAGACGGGTTCCAATGAGCAGTTCTTC. It is translated as CASSHRGQTGSNEQFF. This chain uses TRBV18 with TRBJ2-1; 7 bases agree with TRBD1. This CDR3 has 16 amino acids. CDR1 and CDR2 from the germline V gene are KGHSH and LQKENI. The V gene end was trimmed by 6 bases and the J gene end by 6 bases; junction bases not matched to a gene: 14.

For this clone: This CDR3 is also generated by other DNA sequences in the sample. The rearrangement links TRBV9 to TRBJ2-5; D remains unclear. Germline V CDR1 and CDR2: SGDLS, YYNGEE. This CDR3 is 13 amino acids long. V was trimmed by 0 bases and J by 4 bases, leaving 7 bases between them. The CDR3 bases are TGTGCCAGCAGCGTAGGACAATCAGAGACCCAGTACTTC. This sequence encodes CASSVGQSETQYF.

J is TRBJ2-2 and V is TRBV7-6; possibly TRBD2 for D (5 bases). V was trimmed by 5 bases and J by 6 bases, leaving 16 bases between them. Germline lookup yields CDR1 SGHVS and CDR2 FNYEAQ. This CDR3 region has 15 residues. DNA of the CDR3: TGTGCCAGCAGCCTCAGATTGGAGGACCCCGGGGAGCTGTTTTTT. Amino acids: CASSLRLEDPGELFF.

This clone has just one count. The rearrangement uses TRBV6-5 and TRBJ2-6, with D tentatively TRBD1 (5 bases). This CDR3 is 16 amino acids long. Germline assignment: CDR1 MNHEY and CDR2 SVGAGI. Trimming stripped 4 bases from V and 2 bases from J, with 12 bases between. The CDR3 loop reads CASSSFQGAGANVLTF. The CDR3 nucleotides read TGTGCCAGCAGTTCTTTCCAGGGCGCTGGGGCCAACGTCCTGACTTTC.

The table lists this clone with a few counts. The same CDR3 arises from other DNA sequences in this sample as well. The CDR3 here is CASSIGGNTGELFF. The CDR3 nucleotides are TGTGCCAGTAGTATAGGGGGTAACACCGGGGAGCTGTTTTTT. This rearrangement joins TRBV19 to TRBJ2-2; D not resolved. Germline assignment: CDR1 LNHDA and CDR2 SQIVND (reference sequence). Trimming took off 1 base at V and 2 bases at J, with 5 bases between the two ends. The CDR3 covers 14 residues.